The 29 T cell receptor beta chains given below trace back to one sample, sequenced in a study of blood T cell repertoires in COVID-19 (dated by TCRdb to about 2020). Library prep was done by the immunoSEQ multiplex PCR assay. Held by TCRdb, this immuneACCESS table contains in-frame sequences only and omits some clones. Under half of the omission traces to an unresolved V gene where checked; the cause of the rest is unknown. The sample includes approximately 170,000 clones, with 80% observed a single time. About 6% of the sample belongs to the ten largest clones. Sequencing used PBMCs or T cells enriched from blood (not recorded which). Every receptor here comes from a man aged 40-49 years who had recovered from COVID-19.

The chain has TRBV9 and TRBJ1-4; D is possibly TRBD1 (6 bases). V was cut by 0 bases and J by 2 bases, with 11 bases left in between. Germline V gives CDR1 SGDLS, CDR2 YYNGEE. The CDR3 runs to 16 residues. CDR3: CASSVAFGQTNEKLFF. Here the CDR3 DNA reads TGTGCCAGCAGCGTAGCTTTCGGACAGACTAATGAAAAACTGTTTTTT. The full variable domain, its missing parts supplied by reference TRBV9 and TRBJ1-4, is DSGVTQTPKHLITATGQRVTLRCSPRSGDLSVYWYQQSLDQGLQFLIQYYNGEERAKGNILERFSAQQFPDLHSELNLSSLELGDSALYFCASSVAFGQTNEKLFFGSGTQLSVL.

The rearrangement joins TRBV15 to TRBJ1-1; TRBD1 agrees at 8 bases. The CDR3 has 15 residues. The germline V gene encodes CDR1 LNHNV and CDR2 YYDKDF (reference sequence). Germline trimming cut 3 bases from V and 3 bases from J; bases unmatched to any gene: 6. CDR3 amino acids: CATSRPQGAYTEAFF. DNA of the CDR3: TGTGCCACCAGCAGGCCGCAGGGGGCCTACACTGAAGCTTTCTTT.

This clone was seen only a few times. The genes are TRBV12-3 or TRBV12-4 and TRBJ2-2; 8 positions agree with TRBD2. This CDR3 contains 13 residues. The V gene end was trimmed by 7 bases and the J gene end by 5 bases; junction bases not matched to a gene: 3. CDR3 coding DNA: TGTGCCAGCACCCGGGAGGGAACCGGGGAGCTGTTTTTT. This sequence encodes CASTREGTGELFF.

The chain couples TRBV6-5 to TRBJ1-1; D unclear. CDR1 MNHEY and CDR2 SVGAGI come from the germline V gene. Between the trimmed V and J ends, which lost 6 bases and 6 bases, there was a span of 17 bases. The CDR3 is 14 amino acids. The CDR3 spells CASSPLGRTSEAFF. The DNA for the CDR3 is TGTGCCAGCAGCCCCCTGGGGAGAACCTCTGAAGCTTTCTTT.

The chain has TRBV5-1 and TRBJ1-4; TRBD1 agrees at 10 bases. The CDR3 has 14 amino acids. From germline, CDR1 is SGHRS and CDR2 YFSETQ. V gave up 4 bases and J gave up 8 bases; unmatched junction bases: 5. The DNA of the CDR3 is TGCGCCAGCAGCCCCGGACAGGGGGGGGAAAAACTGTTTTTT. Residues: CASSPGQGGEKLFF.

This chain uses TRBV7-3 with TRBJ1-6, with 9 nucleotides matching TRBD1. CDR3 size: 16 residues. Germline CDR1 is SGHTA and CDR2 is FQGTGA. J was trimmed by 6 bases and V by 4 bases; bases with no gene match: 7. The CDR3 DNA sequence: TGTGCCAGCAGCTACCAAGGACAGGGGTTTAATTCACCCCTCCACTTT. Translated: CASSYQGQGFNSPLHF.

For the CDR3, the DNA is TGTGCCAGTAGTGCTCGGGGACAGGGAGTCCACGAGCAGTACTTC. Translation gives CASSARGQGVHEQYF. The genes are TRBV19 and TRBJ2-7; 9 nucleotides align to TRBD1. The CDR3 has 15 amino acids. The V gene's germline CDR1 is LNHDA and CDR2 SQIVND (reference sequence). The ends lost 5 bases at V and 5 bases at J; junction bases unmatched: 10.

V and J are TRBV7-6 and TRBJ2-3, with TRBD2 identical over 9 bases. This CDR3 is built from 16 residues. J lost 1 base, V lost 5 bases, and 7 bases had no gene match. Germline V CDR1 and CDR2: SGHVS, FNYEAQ. The CDR3 DNA reads TGTGCCAGCAGCCTGCGGGGGGGCGGGGGCACAGATACGCAGTATTTT. This sequence encodes CASSLRGGGGTDTQYF. Full variable domain (rest looked up from reference TRBV7-6 and TRBJ2-3): GAGVSQSPRYKVTKRGQDVALRCDPISGHVSLYWYRQALGQGPEFLTYFNYEAQQDKSGLPNDRFSAERPEGSISTLTIQRTEQRDSAMYRCASSLRGGGGTDTQYFGPGTRLTVL.

The chain carries TRBV30 and TRBJ2-5; 7 bases agree with TRBD1. This CDR3 contains 15 residues. Germline trimming cut 1 base from V and 7 bases from J; bases unmatched to any gene: 12. CDR1 and CDR2 from the germline V gene are GTSNPN and SVGIG (reference sequence). The CDR3 DNA reads as TGTGCCTGGAGTGCCCGGGACAGATCTCTAAGGACCCAGTACTTC. Protein: CAWSARDRSLRTQYF. Supplemented by reference TRBV30 and TRBJ2-5, the full variable domain reads SQTIHQWPATLVQPVGSPLSLECTVEGTSNPNLYWYRQAAGRGLQLLFYSVGIGQISSEVPQNLSASRPQDRQFILSSKKLLLSDSGFYLCAWSARDRSLRTQYFGPGTRLLVL.

The V call is TRBV6-5, the J call TRBJ2-2; the match to TRBD1 covers 9 bases. In germline, CDR1 is MNHEY, CDR2 SVGAGI. The CDR3 totals 15 residues. With 6 bases clipped from V and 7 bases from J, the junction kept 9 bases outside the gene matches. The chain's CDR3 is CASSWGQGSGGELFF. For the CDR3, the DNA is TGTGCCAGCAGCTGGGGACAGGGATCAGGCGGGGAGCTGTTTTTT.

The rearrangement links TRBV7-2 to TRBJ2-1, with 7 positions matching TRBD2. CDR3 length: 15 amino acids. With V trimmed by 5 bases and J by 1 base, 5 bases remained unmatched. Germline CDR1 is SGHTA and CDR2 is FQGNSA. The CDR3 here is CASSGRAGSYNEQFF. The DNA of the CDR3 is TGTGCCAGCAGCGGACGAGCGGGGTCCTACAATGAGCAGTTCTTC.

The CDR3 reads CASSATGAVYYGYTF. Written as DNA, the CDR3 is TGTGCCAGCAGCGCTACAGGGGCGGTTTACTATGGCTACACCTTC. The chain recombines TRBV13 with TRBJ1-2; 7 bases map to TRBD1. The V segment lost 5 bases and the J segment 3 bases; nucleotides outside the gene matches: 9. The germline gives CDR1 PRHDT, CDR2 FYEKMQ (reference sequence). This CDR3 contains 15 residues.

The rearrangement links TRBV18 to TRBJ1-2, with D possibly TRBD1 on 5 matching bases. There are 17 residues in the CDR3. V was clipped by 0 bases and J by 6 bases, with 20 bases between them. Germline V lookup: CDR1 KGHSH, CDR2 LQKENI. The CDR3 sequence: CASSPPASGGGFHGYTF. CDR3 in DNA: TGTGCCAGCTCACCACCGGCCTCCGGGGGGGGTTTCCATGGCTACACCTTC.

This clone has ten or more counts. The V call is TRBV3-1 (or the pseudogene TRBV3-2), the J call TRBJ1-1, with D uncertain. The CDR3 sequence is 15 residues long. CDR1 LGHDT and CDR2 YNNKEL come from the germline V gene (reference sequence). V dropped 5 bases and J dropped 5 bases, with 18 bases sitting between them. CDR3 nucleotides: TGTGCCAGCAGCGGAGGTCGGGGAAGGTGGACTGAAGCTTTCTTT. It yields the protein CASSGGRGRWTEAFF.

This clone was observed a few times. J is TRBJ2-7 and V is TRBV2; a possible D gene is TRBD1 (6 bases). The CDR3 loop spans 17 amino acids. Trimming removed 3 bases from V and 0 bases from J, with 18 bases in between. Germline V gene lookup returns CDR1 SNHLY and CDR2 FYNNEI. The CDR3 is CASSEVALRGFSYEQYV. Here the CDR3 DNA reads TGTGCCAGCAGTGAGGTTGCGCTCAGGGGCTTCTCCTACGAGCAGTACGTC.

J is TRBJ1-1 and V is TRBV5-1; TRBD1 aligns across 7 bases. CDR3 length equals 16 residues. J lost 1 base, V lost 0 bases, and 6 bases had no gene match. Germline V lookup: CDR1 SGHRS, CDR2 YFSETQ. CDR3 bases: TGCGCCAGCAGCTTGGCCTCAGGGGGAGGGAACACTGAAGCTTTCTTT. Protein product: CASSLASGGGNTEAFF.

The chain is built from TRBV5-4 and TRBJ2-6, with TRBD1 matching 11 bases. CDR1 is SGHNT and CDR2 is YYREEE in the germline V gene (reference sequence). The ends lost 4 bases at V and 3 bases at J; junction bases unmatched: 12. The CDR3 runs 19 residues. CDR3 amino acids: CASSTLGQGAPGGANVLTF. CDR3 coding DNA: TGTGCCAGCAGCACCTTAGGACAGGGGGCCCCAGGTGGGGCCAACGTCCTGACTTTC.

The gene calls are TRBV29-1 and TRBJ2-5, with D maybe TRBD1 (7 bases). V lost 3 bases, J lost 5 bases, and 10 bases lay in between. The CDR3 is made up of 12 amino acids. The V gene's germline CDR1 is SQVTM and CDR2 ANQGSEA. CDR3 sequence (DNA): TGCAGCGTTGACCAGGGGGGCGAGACCCAGTACTTC. Protein sequence: CSVDQGGETQYF.

V gene TRBV10-1 combines with J gene TRBJ1-1, with D tentatively TRBD1 (5 bases). Germline V gives CDR1 WNHNN, CDR2 SYGVQD (reference sequence). The CDR3 loop spans 13 amino acids. Trimming took off 10 bases at V and 5 bases at J, with 17 bases between the two ends. The CDR3 DNA reads TGCGCCAATTCGGACACCCAGGAGACTGAAGCTTTCTTT. Its translation: CANSDTQETEAFF.

This clone has only a few counts. The gene calls are TRBV24-1 and TRBJ1-2, with TRBD1 as a possible D gene (5 bases). V dropped 6 bases and J dropped 5 bases, with 18 bases sitting between them. The CDR3 spans 15 residues. The V gene's germline CDR1 is KGHDR and CDR2 SFDVKD. CDR3 DNA: TGTGCCACCAGTTCGTTACGGGCCGGGGGTTATGGCTACACCTTC. It translates to CATSSLRAGGYGYTF.

In this sample, this clone turned up once. Other nucleotide sequences in the sample specify the same CDR3. The rearrangement uses TRBV3-1 (or the pseudogene TRBV3-2) and TRBJ1-2, with TRBD1 matching over 8 bases. The CDR3 extends over 14 amino acids. J lost 5 bases, V lost 1 base, and 3 bases had no gene match. Germline CDR1 is LGHDT and CDR2 is YNNKEL (reference sequence). The CDR3 spells CASSQGDRGYGYTF. The CDR3 DNA sequence: TGTGCCAGCAGCCAAGGTGACAGGGGATATGGCTACACCTTC.

CDR3 amino acids: CASTGGGFSGANVLTF. CDR3 DNA: TGTGCCAGTACAGGGGGCGGATTCTCTGGGGCCAACGTCCTGACTTTC. The gene calls are TRBV7-9 and TRBJ2-6, with 9 bases fitting TRBD1. Unmatched junction bases numbered 6, after V lost 9 bases and J lost 0 bases. The CDR3 runs to 16 residues. Germline lookup yields CDR1 SEHNR and CDR2 FQNEAQ (reference sequence).

This rearrangement joins TRBV5-4 to TRBJ1-6; 7 bases match TRBD1. The CDR3 is 14 amino acids. V lost 4 bases, J lost 13 bases, and 11 bases stayed unmatched. The germline gives CDR1 SGHNT, CDR2 YYREEE (reference sequence). Here the CDR3 DNA reads TGTGCCAGCAGCCGGGACAGAAACGAAAGGCCCCTCCACTTT. It is translated as CASSRDRNERPLHF.

The chain uses TRBV3-1 (or the pseudogene TRBV3-2) and TRBJ2-2; 9 bases are shared with TRBD1. The J segment lost 4 bases and the V segment lost 0 bases, leaving 3 bases of the junction unmatched. The CDR3 consists of 16 residues. Looked up from germline, CDR1 is LGHDT and CDR2 is YNNKEL (reference sequence). CDR3 protein: CASSQDSDRGTGELFF. The CDR3 region has the DNA TGTGCCAGCAGCCAAGACTCGGACAGGGGCACCGGGGAGCTGTTTTTT.

This chain joins TRBV29-1 and TRBJ2-5, with 9 bases matching TRBD1. The CDR3 loop spans 12 amino acids. The junction had 3 bases not matched to a gene; V was cut back by 7 bases and J by 3 bases. Germline V gives CDR1 SQVTM, CDR2 ANQGSEA. CDR3 residues: CSGRTGEETQYF. In DNA form, the CDR3 reads TGCAGCGGAAGGACAGGGGAAGAGACCCAGTACTTC.

The rearrangement uses TRBV7-2 and TRBJ1-5; 8 positions agree with TRBD1. The length of the CDR3 is 14 residues. The V segment lost 5 bases and the J segment 5 bases; nucleotides outside the gene matches: 5. From germline, CDR1 is SGHTA and CDR2 FQGNSA. In nucleotides, the CDR3 is TGTGCCAGCAGCGGAGGACAGGGTTATCAGCCCCAGCATTTT. It codes for CASSGGQGYQPQHF.

This chain joins TRBV18 and TRBJ1-2; D is unclear. Germline-derived CDR1 and CDR2 are KGHSH and LQKENI. Trimming removed 0 bases at V and 4 bases at J, with 18 bases between. This CDR3 contains 17 residues. The CDR3 nucleotides are TGTGCCAGCTCACCACCCGTAAGCCCCCGAGGAATCTATGGCTACACCTTC. Amino acids: CASSPPVSPRGIYGYTF.

The chain links TRBV5-6 to TRBJ2-7; TRBD1 matches at 9 bases. This CDR3 is 18 amino acids long. Germline assignment: CDR1 SGHDT and CDR2 YYEEEE. V gave up 3 bases and J gave up 7 bases; unmatched junction bases: 20. CDR3 DNA: TGTGCCAGCAGCTCCGGGACAGGGAATGCCCGGTTGGTGAGGGAGCAGTACGTC. It is translated as CASSSGTGNARLVREQYV.

This clone was counted once. V and J are TRBV5-1 and TRBJ2-2, with D possibly TRBD2 on 7 matching bases. CDR1 is SGHRS and CDR2 is YFSETQ in the germline V gene. The CDR3 consists of 15 residues. With 5 bases removed from V and 1 base from J, the gap between germline ends came to 12 bases. CDR3 bases: TGCGCCAGCAGAGGGGGGGGCGTGAACACCGGGGAGCTGTTTTTT. As protein: CASRGGGVNTGELFF.